Sequencing of this T cell receptor beta chain was carried out in a study of shared clonotypes between healthy human individuals. Study observations and caveats: Of the naive CD4 clonotypes, roughly 5% were shared across several donors.

Participating donors were healthy, HIV-negative adults free of recent acute infections or vaccinations. Every donor was a Caucasian adult from Nashville, Tennessee. From CD4+ cells came CD45RA+ naive and CD45RA-negative memory subsets. The CDR3 has 14 residues. V shed 1 base and J 6 bases; nucleotides not matched to a gene: 4. Germline V gives CDR1 KGHSH, CDR2 LQKENI. A note on this clone: Its antigen is not identified.

Profiled with immunoSEQ multiplex PCR; TCRdb holds only in-frame clones, not every one. In the table there are about 2.4 million clones, 90% to 95% of which are singletons. Sequencing was carried out using naive CD4+ T cells sorted from blood. Subset defined: CD45RA+ positively selected. This TCR was recovered from a man between 18 and 29 years old in good health. The rearrangement links TRBV18 to TRBJ2-3; 7 bases are shared with TRBD1. CDR3 in amino acids: CASSPRTGEDTQYF. In DNA, the CDR3 is TGTGCCAGCTCACCACGAACAGGGGAGGATACGCAGTATTTT.